These 19 T cell receptor beta chains share one sample of origin, sequenced in a study of OX40 agonist ivuxolimab in advanced cancers. The method was immunoSEQ multiplex PCR; TCRdb's version includes in-frame clones alone and lacks a portion of them. The sample lists 150,000 to 190,000 clones, 94% occurring once. Specimen: CD4+ or CD8+ T cells sorted from blood, collected in a trial of the OX40 agonist ivuxolimab. The receptors originated from an adult with an advanced solid tumor such as melanoma, head and neck, liver or kidney cancer.

J is TRBJ1-3 and V is TRBV27; D may be TRBD1 (5 bases). V lost 10 bases and J 1 base, leaving 8 bases between the germline ends. The CDR3 covers 12 residues. The germline V gene encodes CDR1 MNHEY and CDR2 SMNVEV (reference sequence). For the CDR3, the DNA is TGTGCCACCCAGGGATCTGGAAACACCATATATTTT. Protein sequence: CATQGSGNTIYF.

The chain recombines TRBV10-3 with TRBJ1-2; weak D call: TRBD1 (5 bases). Germline V gene sequence: CDR1 ENHRY, CDR2 SYGVKD. The CDR3 runs 18 residues. V shed 2 bases and J shed 4 bases, with 23 bases lying between them. CDR3 in amino acids: CAISEPQMLSSGIYGYTF. The CDR3 DNA reads TGTGCCATCAGTGAGCCCCAGATGCTAAGTTCAGGGATCTATGGCTACACCTTC.

The V gene is TRBV19, the J gene TRBJ1-2; 7 bases are a match to TRBD1. CDR3 length: 15 residues. After removal of 4 bases from V and 2 bases from J, the junction contained 7 bases not matched to a gene. Germline CDR1 reads LNHDA; CDR2 reads SQIVND (reference sequence). The CDR3 protein is CASSTKTGANYGYTF. The CDR3 DNA sequence: TGTGCCAGTAGTACCAAAACAGGGGCCAACTATGGCTACACCTTC.

The chain links TRBV19 to TRBJ2-1; D remains unclear. Trimming stripped 6 bases from V and 3 bases from J, with 9 bases between. This CDR3 has 13 residues. Germline CDR1 reads LNHDA; CDR2 reads SQIVND (reference sequence). The CDR3 loop reads CASRGRIYNEQFF. The CDR3 DNA is TGTGCCAGTAGAGGACGGATCTACAATGAGCAGTTCTTC.

The chain recombines TRBV5-1 with TRBJ2-5, with D possibly TRBD2 on 6 matching bases. CDR3 size: 15 residues. CDR1 is SGHRS, CDR2 YFSETQ, per germline. Trimming shortened V by 4 bases and J by 1 base, and 14 bases separated the two germline ends. The CDR3 region has the DNA TGCGCCAGCAGCCCTGCTTTCGGGGGCCAAGAGACCCAGTACTTC. It codes for CASSPAFGGQETQYF.

This chain links TRBV5-1 with TRBJ1-5; D ambiguous. CDR3 length equals 17 residues. Trimming cost V 0 bases and J 0 bases, with 13 bases left between them. Germline V lookup: CDR1 SGHRS, CDR2 YFSETQ. This chain's CDR3 is CASSLGEGSASNQPQHF. The DNA of the CDR3 is TGCGCCAGCAGCTTGGGGGAGGGTTCTGCTAGCAATCAGCCCCAGCATTTT.

This chain connects TRBV4-3 to TRBJ2-1, with 12 bases fitting TRBD2. CDR1 is LGHNA and CDR2 is YSLEER in the germline V gene. This CDR3 is built from 17 residues. J was trimmed by 9 bases and V by 1 base; bases with no gene match: 10. In DNA form, the CDR3 reads TGCGCCAGCAGCCAAGGGGTCCGACTAGCGGGAGCGGGTGAGCAGTTCTTC. Translating it yields CASSQGVRLAGAGEQFF.

The chain joins TRBV19 to TRBJ2-7; D is undetermined. The V gene's germline CDR1 is LNHDA and CDR2 SQIVND (reference sequence). The CDR3 consists of 13 residues. V lost 3 bases and J 3 bases, leaving 9 bases between the germline ends. Here the CDR3 reads CASSISGIYEQYF. For the CDR3, the DNA is TGTGCCAGTAGTATTTCAGGTATCTACGAGCAGTACTTC.

J is TRBJ2-6 and V is TRBV5-1; D is perhaps TRBD1 (6 bases). Looked up from germline, CDR1 is SGHRS and CDR2 is YFSETQ. The CDR3 runs to 17 residues. V lost 5 bases and J lost 2, with 17 bases in between. The chain's CDR3 is CASRIQGYQPGANVLTF. DNA of the CDR3: TGCGCCAGCAGGATTCAGGGGTATCAGCCTGGGGCCAACGTCCTGACTTTC.

In its sample, this clone was seen once. This chain connects TRBV7-2 to TRBJ1-2; a weak D match, TRBD1 (5 bases). Per germline, CDR1 SGHTA and CDR2 FQGNSA. Deletions cut 0 bases from V and 5 bases from J, with 10 bases between. The CDR3 is 14 amino acids. This CDR3 is CASSLAQGLYGYTF. The CDR3 DNA reads TGTGCCAGCAGCTTAGCCCAGGGCCTATATGGCTACACCTTC.

The genes are TRBV4-3 and TRBJ2-5; D not resolved. The CDR3 contains 12 residues. V was trimmed by 0 bases and J by 4 bases, leaving 3 bases between them. The germline V gene has CDR1 LGHNA and CDR2 YSLEER. The CDR3 DNA reads as TGCGCCAGCAGCCAAGAGGGAGAGACCCAGTACTTC. Protein product: CASSQEGETQYF.

A single count supports this clone. The chain has TRBV5-1 and TRBJ2-3; D is unresolved. In germline, CDR1 is SGHRS, CDR2 YFSETQ. Deletions cut 5 bases from V and 1 base from J, with 14 bases between. This CDR3 contains 15 residues. CDR3 sequence (DNA): TGCGCCAGCAGAAGAACTTGGGCAGGCACAGATACGCAGTATTTT. This gives the protein CASRRTWAGTDTQYF.

V usage is TRBV5-6 and J usage is TRBJ2-1; no reliable D call. V was shortened by 2 bases and J by 3 bases, with 6 bases between the two germline ends. The CDR3 sequence is 13 residues long. Germline V gene sequence: CDR1 SGHDT, CDR2 YYEEEE. CDR3 DNA: TGTGCCAGCAGCTTCCCTAGCTACAATGAGCAGTTCTTC. Its translation is CASSFPSYNEQFF.

The chain uses TRBV4-3 and TRBJ2-1; TRBD2 might be the D (7 bases). CDR3 length: 19 residues. The germline gives CDR1 LGHNA, CDR2 YSLEER. Trimming took 1 base from V and 1 from J, leaving 20 bases between them. CDR3: CASSQVQGFAGESYNEQFF. As DNA, the CDR3 is TGCGCCAGCAGCCAAGTTCAGGGGTTTGCGGGAGAATCCTACAATGAGCAGTTCTTC.

The V call is TRBV6-5, the J call TRBJ1-2, with 9 positions matching TRBD1. Germline trimming cut 6 bases from V and 7 bases from J; bases unmatched to any gene: 9. Germline V CDR1 and CDR2: MNHEY, SVGAGI. The CDR3 covers 14 residues. CDR3 protein: CASREDRGRGGYTF. As DNA, the CDR3 is TGTGCCAGCAGAGAGGACAGGGGCCGGGGTGGCTACACCTTC.

The V call is TRBV18, the J call TRBJ1-3; possibly TRBD1 for D (6 bases). The germline CDR1 and CDR2 sequences are KGHSH and LQKENI. This CDR3 contains 16 residues. Deletions cut 2 bases from V and 0 bases from J, with 11 bases between. The CDR3 region has the DNA TGTGCCAGCTCACCAACTAGGACAGACTCTGGAAACACCATATATTTT. It encodes CASSPTRTDSGNTIYF.

As for this clone: Additional DNA sequences in this sample encode the identical CDR3. The chain joins TRBV5-4 to TRBJ2-5; D not certain. Germline lookup yields CDR1 SGHNT and CDR2 YYREEE (reference sequence). V gave up 5 bases and J gave up 0 bases, with 2 bases separating them. The CDR3 spans 11 residues. The DNA for the CDR3 is TGTGCCAGCAGTTACCAAGAGACCCAGTACTTC. Encoded protein: CASSYQETQYF.

This chain's CDR3 is CASSSGPSSYEQYF. CDR3 DNA sequence: TGTGCCAGCAGTTCAGGGCCGAGCTCCTACGAGCAGTACTTC. V gene TRBV5-6 combines with J gene TRBJ2-7; D possibly corresponds to TRBD1 (5 bases). CDR1 and CDR2 from the germline V gene are SGHDT and YYEEEE. The CDR3 is 14 amino acids. V lost 5 bases to trimming and J lost 0 bases, with 12 bases between them.

The J gene is TRBJ2-2, the V gene TRBV11-3; TRBD2 matches at 10 bases. The CDR3 covers 16 residues. CDR1 is SGHNT, CDR2 YENEEA, per germline. V shed 4 bases, J shed 4 bases, and the junction held 6 bases outside the gene matches. CDR3 loop: CASSSGSGRGTGELFF. Written as DNA, the CDR3 is TGTGCCAGCAGCTCGGGCAGCGGGAGGGGCACCGGGGAGCTGTTTTTT.